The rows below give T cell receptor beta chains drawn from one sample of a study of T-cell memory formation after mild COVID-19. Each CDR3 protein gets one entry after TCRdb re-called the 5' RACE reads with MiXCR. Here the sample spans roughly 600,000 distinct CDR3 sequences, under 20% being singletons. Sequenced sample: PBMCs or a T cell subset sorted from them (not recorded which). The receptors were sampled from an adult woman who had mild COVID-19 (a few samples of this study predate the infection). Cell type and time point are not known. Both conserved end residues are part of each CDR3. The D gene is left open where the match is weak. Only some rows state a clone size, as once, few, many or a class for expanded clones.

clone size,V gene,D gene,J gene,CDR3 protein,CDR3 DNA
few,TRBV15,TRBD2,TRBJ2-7,CATSRRRTGGGGTYEQYF,TGTGCCACCAGCAGACGGCGGACAGGCGGGGGGGGGACCTACGAGCAGTACTTC
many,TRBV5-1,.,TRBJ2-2,CASSLRTDNTGELFF,TGCGCCAGCAGCTTGCGGACAGATAACACCGGGGAGCTGTTTTTT
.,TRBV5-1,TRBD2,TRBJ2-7,CASSPGVLAGGRGEQYF,TGCGCCAGCAGCCCGGGCGTACTAGCGGGAGGGCGGGGCGAGCAGTACTTC
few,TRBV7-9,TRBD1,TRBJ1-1,CASSSPALYTGVAEAFF,TGTGCCAGCAGCTCCCCTGCCCTTTATACAGGGGTTGCTGAAGCTTTCTTT
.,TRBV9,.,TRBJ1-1,CASSPGTPMNTEAFF,TGTGCCAGCAGCCCCGGGACACCTATGAACACTGAAGCTTTCTTT
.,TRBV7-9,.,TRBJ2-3,CASNGADTQYF,TGTGCCAGCAACGGGGCAGATACGCAGTATTTT
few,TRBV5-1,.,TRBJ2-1,CASSAERVWGGRVSYNEQFF,TGCGCCAGCAGCGCAGAGCGCGTTTGGGGGGGCAGGGTCTCCTACAATGAGCAGTTCTTC
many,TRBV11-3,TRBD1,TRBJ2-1,CASSPRTGLDEQFF,TGTGCCAGCAGCCCCCGGACAGGCTTAGATGAGCAGTTCTTC
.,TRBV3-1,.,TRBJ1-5,CASSQEGTNQPQHF,TGTGCCAGCAGCCAAGAGGGGACCAATCAGCCCCAGCATTTT
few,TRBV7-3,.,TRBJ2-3,CASSLEGRTTDTQYF,TGTGCCAGCAGCTTAGAGGGGCGAACCACAGATACGCAGTATTTT
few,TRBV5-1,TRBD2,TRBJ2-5,CASSPGLAGVGETQYF,TGCGCCAGCAGCCCCGGACTAGCGGGAGTTGGAGAGACCCAGTACTTC
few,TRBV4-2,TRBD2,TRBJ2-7,CASSQDSAGSYEQYF,TGTGCCAGCAGCCAGGACTCAGCGGGAAGCTACGAGCAGTACTTC
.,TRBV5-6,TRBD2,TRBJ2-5,CASSWSAGGETQYF,TGTGCCAGCAGCTGGTCGGCGGGAGGGGAGACCCAGTACTTC
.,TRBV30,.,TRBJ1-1,CAWSAWTDEAFF,TGTGCCTGGAGTGCTTGGACAGACGAAGCTTTCTTT
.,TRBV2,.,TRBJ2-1,CASIEGGSDEQFF,TGTGCCAGTATTGAGGGTGGGTCGGATGAGCAGTTCTTC